This T cell receptor beta chain derives from a study of vaccination and CD4 T cells after COVID-19. Study-wide background: Taking of post-vaccine samples occurred a median approximately 67 days after dose two (range 14 to 241).

Sequencing of DNA taken from cultured CD4+ T cells relied on the Oncomine TCR Beta short-read assay. Using the QIAamp micro DNA kit, genomic DNA was extracted from the CD4+ T cells that had been cultured. TCRdb ran MiXCR on the PCR reads and lists one entry per CDR3 protein. This table has under 15,000 distinct CDR3 sequences, 40% to 50% appearing once. Treatment in this sample: approximately nine-day PBMC culture with coronavirus spike peptide pools or control peptides (ViraFEST assay). The ViraFEST method relied on peptide pools to expand antigen-specific T cells, followed by TCR sequencing. March to December 2020 was the span of positive PCR dates, which predated US Alpha, Beta and Delta variants. The CDR3 sequence is 14 residues long. Germline V gives CDR1 SGHNT, CDR2 YENEEA. V was cut by 5 bases and J by 3 bases, with 13 bases left in between. This clonotype has only a few counts. Its cognate antigen is unknown.

The input for sequencing was CD4+ T cells from blood, cultured in vitro, taken before SARS-CoV-2 vaccination. This TCR was recovered from a human donor who had recovered from COVID-19. This chain links TRBV11-3 with TRBJ1-2, with a tentative D call TRBD1 (5 bases). CDR3: CASSPMGGDYGYTF. The CDR3 DNA is TGTGCCAGCAGCCCGATGGGGGGGGACTATGGCTACACCTTC.